The text below deals with one T cell receptor beta chain. Its antigen has not been determined. No much larger clone exists at a distance of one base, and base qualities are not known. Sequences SGDLS (CDR1) and YYNGEE (CDR2) are obtained from the germline V gene. The trim is 3 bases for V and 4 bases for J, with a gap of 14 bases between the germline ends. The CDR3 runs 15 amino acids, cysteine and phenylalanine included. Of the read, only the CDR3 DNA is kept; its 45 bases are in frame from base 1. This entry is derived from a study of human T cells and chemical hapten exposure (dated by TCRdb to about 2021). For context, the study as a whole: Libraries were pooled for sequencing, and per-sample TCR yields varied mainly because of small differences in library volumes within the pool. This study followed changes in the peripheral blood TCR repertoire in vivo during primary and secondary sensitization of alopecia patients to the hapten diphenylcyclopropenone (DPC). From each blood RNA sample, both TCR alpha and TCR beta chains were sequenced. The paper's findings and limits, for the study overall: No change with DPC sensitization was found in the number of TCRs above 1 in 1000 frequency, and no evidence of global repertoire structure alterations was found. After repeated subsampling, the strength of the expansion versus patch-test correlation and the threshold at which it became significant changed.

Libraries were constructed by RACE. Data came from a NextSeq 500. Library preparation attached unique molecular identifiers to individual cDNA molecules for quantitative, reproducible TCR counting. Per the source publication's procedure: Samples had a median of around 92,000 TCRs, with a range from about 20,000 to 690,600. V, J and CDR3 annotation of the TCR reads was carried out using the Decombinator software suite. For the PS versus PT1 abundance plots, all samples were subsampled to the same number of TCRs (28,000). TCRs were defined as expanded if absent before sensitization and observed at least eight times at the 2-week time point. TCRdb ran its own pipeline on the public reads, namely fastp trimming at Q25 and MiXCR clone calling, and kept in-frame beta chains. When rows share a CDR3 protein, they turn into one entry using the most common DNA and genes. The V and J calls were determined by TCRdb, not by the authors. The sample records 130,000 or so distinct CDR3 sequences, about 8.2% of which are singletons. In total, the top ten clones hold approximately 1.6% of the sample.

The sample's time point, from its label and the paper: healthy volunteer bleed at 2 weeks. Total RNA was extracted from unfractionated whole blood that had been collected in Tempus Blood RNA tubes. Five healthy volunteers acted as controls for TCR sequencing and had blood drawn at day 0, 2 weeks and 6 weeks. The receptor was isolated from a male donor in good health. Some clones in this sample may be carry-over from other donors' samples. Sequencing input: whole blood. The rearranged chain carries TRBV9 and TRBJ1-5; the D segment could be TRBD1, given 6 matching bases. At the DNA level, the sequence is TGTGCCAGCAGCGAGTGGGACACAGCGAATCAGCCCCAGCATTTT. It translates to CASSEWDTANQPQHF.